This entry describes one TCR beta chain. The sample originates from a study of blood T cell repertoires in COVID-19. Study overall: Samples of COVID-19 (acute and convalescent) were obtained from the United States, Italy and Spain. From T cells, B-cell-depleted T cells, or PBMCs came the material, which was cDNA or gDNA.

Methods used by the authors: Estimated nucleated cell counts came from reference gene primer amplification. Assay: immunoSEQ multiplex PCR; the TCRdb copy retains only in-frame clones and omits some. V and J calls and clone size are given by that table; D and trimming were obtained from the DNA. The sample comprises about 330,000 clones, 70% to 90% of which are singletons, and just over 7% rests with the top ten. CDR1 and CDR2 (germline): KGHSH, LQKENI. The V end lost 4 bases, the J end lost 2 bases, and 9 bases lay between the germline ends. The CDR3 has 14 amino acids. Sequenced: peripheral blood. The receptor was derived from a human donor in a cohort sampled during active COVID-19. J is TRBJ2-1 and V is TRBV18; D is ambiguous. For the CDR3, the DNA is TGTGCCAGCTCACGGGCTAAAACCTACAATGAGCAGTTCTTC. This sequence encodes CASSRAKTYNEQFF.